A single sample gave rise to the 3 T cell receptor beta chains below, sequenced in a study of PD-1 blockade in classical Hodgkin lymphoma. Time point given: cycle 4 day 1 (C4D1), after more than five weeks of nivolumab. Each and every patient relapsed after autologous stem cell transplantation, and patients got differing brentuximab vedotin exposure. Sequencing used immunoSEQ multiplex PCR; TCRdb keeps in-frame clones, though not all of them. Of roughly 100,000 clones in the sample, 89% are singletons; the top ten hold under 20%. The specimen comprised peripheral blood mononuclear cells (PBMCs), sampled before the fourth cycle of nivolumab. The source of these receptors is a human donor with classical Hodgkin lymphoma.

The CDR3 sequence is CAWSVRGGGQKLFF. In DNA form, the CDR3 reads TGTGCCTGGAGTGTCCGGGGAGGAGGTCAAAAACTGTTTTTT. J is TRBJ1-4 and V is TRBV30; D not resolved. V lost 0 bases and J 9 bases, leaving 14 bases between the germline ends. This CDR3 has 14 amino acids. From germline, CDR1 is GTSNPN and CDR2 SVGIG (reference sequence).

This clone occurred once. The chain links TRBV28 to TRBJ1-2; no clear D. Per germline, CDR1 MDHEN and CDR2 SYDVKM. Trimming pared 3 bases from V and 0 bases from J, leaving 11 bases between. The CDR3 is 15 amino acids. The CDR3 coding sequence is TGTGCCAGCAGTTTGTACGGGTACACTAACTATGGCTACACCTTC. Translation: CASSLYGYTNYGYTF.

This chain uses TRBV28 with TRBJ2-7, with 7 nucleotides matching TRBD2. The V gene's germline CDR1 is MDHEN and CDR2 SYDVKM. The trim removed 3 bases at V and 4 bases at J, leaving 6 bases unmatched. CDR3 length: 14 residues. CDR3 nucleotide sequence: TGTGCCAGCAGTTTCTTCAGCGGGAAGTACGAGCAGTACTTC. Protein product: CASSFFSGKYEQYF.